Listed here are 13 T cell receptor beta chains from one sample, sequenced in a study of blood T cell repertoires in COVID-19. Clones were read by immunoSEQ multiplex PCR, and TCRdb kept only the in-frame ones, dropping some. The repertoire consists of approximately 71,000 clones, with around 80% occurring once and the leading ten covering more than 20%. The sample taken for sequencing was peripheral blood. The receptors were gathered from a man aged 60 to 69 with active or convalescent COVID-19.

DNA of the CDR3: TGTGCCAGTACCTCCCCGACAGGGCCTCCGTTTTCTAATGAAAAACTGTTTTTT. Protein: CASTSPTGPPFSNEKLFF. V is TRBV19 and J is TRBJ1-4, with 7 bases that match TRBD1. The J segment lost 3 bases and the V segment lost 7 bases, leaving 17 bases of the junction unmatched. CDR3 length equals 18 residues. Looked up from germline, CDR1 is LNHDA and CDR2 is SQIVND (reference sequence).

The V gene is TRBV30, the J gene TRBJ1-1; the match to TRBD1 covers 8 bases. This CDR3 contains 14 residues. V dropped 5 bases and J dropped 1; count of bases not matched to a gene: 6. CDR1 and CDR2 (germline): GTSNPN, SVGIG (reference sequence). CDR3 DNA sequence: TGTGCCTGGCTTTCCGGGACAGGGAACACTGAAGCTTTCTTT. Amino acid sequence: CAWLSGTGNTEAFF.

The chain has TRBV28 and TRBJ1-2; weak D call: TRBD1 (6 bases). V lost 3 bases and J 2 bases, leaving 13 bases between the germline ends. The CDR3 has 15 amino acids. Looked up from germline, CDR1 is MDHEN and CDR2 is SYDVKM. CDR3 sequence: CASSFVFTGNYGYTF. CDR3 nucleotide sequence: TGTGCCAGCAGTTTTGTTTTTACAGGGAACTATGGCTACACCTTC.

Only a few counts were recorded for this clone. The chain joins TRBV7-7 to TRBJ2-3, with 8 nucleotides matching TRBD2. CDR3 length equals 16 residues. Germline CDR1 and CDR2: SSHAT and FNYEAQ (reference sequence). J was trimmed by 2 bases and V by 5 bases; bases with no gene match: 9. Written as DNA, the CDR3 is TGTGCCAGCAGCCCCTATACCGGGGGGGCCACAGATACGCAGTATTTT. Translation: CASSPYTGGATDTQYF.

V gene TRBV10-3 combines with J gene TRBJ1-3; 7 nucleotides match TRBD1. The CDR3 covers 18 residues. The V and J ends lost 0 bases and 1 base, in that order; junction bases with no gene match: 9. CDR1 and CDR2 from the germline V gene are ENHRY and SYGVKD. The CDR3 here is CAISESGGQWGSGNTIYF. CDR3 sequence (DNA): TGTGCCATCAGTGAGTCGGGGGGACAGTGGGGATCTGGAAACACCATATATTTT.

The chain carries TRBV5-1 and TRBJ1-1, with D possibly matching TRBD1 (6 bases). V shed 4 bases and J shed 1 base, with 11 bases lying between them. This CDR3 comprises 14 residues. Germline V lookup: CDR1 SGHRS, CDR2 YFSETQ. CDR3 coding DNA: TGCGCCAGCAGCCTTGGACAGTCGAACACTGAAGCTTTCTTT. Its translation is CASSLGQSNTEAFF. Using reference TRBV5-1 and TRBJ1-1 for the parts outside the CDR3, the full variable domain is KAGVTQTPRYLIKTRGQQVTLSCSPISGHRSVSWYQQTPGQGLQFLFEYFSETQRNKGNFPGRFSGRQFSNSRSEMNVSTLELGDSALYLCASSLGQSNTEAFFGQGTRLTVV.

This clone was seen a few times. The V and J genes are TRBV6-2 or TRBV6-3 and TRBJ2-7, with 7 bases that match TRBD1. Germline CDR1 and CDR2: MNHEY and SVGEGT. The CDR3 extends over 15 amino acids. V lost 0 bases and J lost 0; bases outside the gene matches: 2. The CDR3: CASSYSRDSSYEQYF. CDR3 coding DNA: TGTGCCAGCAGTTACTCTCGGGACAGCTCCTACGAGCAGTACTTC.

The chain joins TRBV7-8 to TRBJ2-7; 8 bases align to TRBD1. The germline V gene has CDR1 SGHVS and CDR2 FQNEAQ. CDR3 size: 13 residues. Germline trimming cut 2 bases from V and 6 bases from J; bases unmatched to any gene: 3. CDR3 sequence reads: CASSLQGAREQYF. The DNA for the CDR3 is TGTGCCAGCAGCTTACAGGGGGCGCGCGAGCAGTACTTC.

The rearrangement uses TRBV7-8 and TRBJ2-7; TRBD1 aligns across 10 bases. Germline V gene lookup returns CDR1 SGHVS and CDR2 FQNEAQ. The J segment lost 3 bases and the V segment lost 5 bases, leaving 7 bases of the junction unmatched. The CDR3 totals 15 residues. In DNA form, the CDR3 reads TGTGCCAGCAGCCAGACCGGACAGGGGGTCTACGAGCAGTACTTC. Its protein product is CASSQTGQGVYEQYF. Full variable domain (remainder filled in from reference TRBV7-8 and TRBJ2-7): GAGVSQSPRYKVAKRGQDVALRCDPISGHVSLFWYQQALGQGPEFLTYFQNEAQLDKSGLPSDRFFAERPEGSVSTLKIQRTQQEDSAVYLCASSQTGQGVYEQYFGPGTRLTVT.

The chain has TRBV4-1 and TRBJ2-5, with 13 positions matching TRBD2. Germline CDR1 reads MGHRA; CDR2 reads YSYEKL. The CDR3 is made up of 17 amino acids. V shed 3 bases and J 0 bases; nucleotides not matched to a gene: 4. As DNA, the CDR3 is TGCGCCAGCAGCCAGGGGACTAGCGGGGCGTACCAAGAGACCCAGTACTTC. Translated, it gives CASSQGTSGAYQETQYF.

J is TRBJ2-3 and V is TRBV20-1; weak D call: TRBD2 (5 bases). Germline V CDR1 and CDR2: DFQATT, SNEGSKA (reference sequence). V was trimmed by 3 bases and J by 4 bases, leaving 11 bases between them. This CDR3 region has 13 residues. CDR3 region: CSASVVGADTQYF. The CDR3 DNA follows: TGCAGTGCTAGTGTAGTCGGGGCAGATACGCAGTATTTT.

The rearrangement links TRBV19 to TRBJ1-5; possible D gene TRBD1, 6 bases. CDR3 length: 18 residues. CDR1 and CDR2 (germline): LNHDA, SQIVND (reference sequence). V lost 5 bases to trimming and J lost 0 bases, with 20 bases between them. This CDR3 reads CASSFRQEGRYSNQPQHF. The DNA of the CDR3 is TGTGCCAGTAGTTTCCGACAGGAAGGGCGTTATAGCAATCAGCCCCAGCATTTT.

The chain couples TRBV9 to TRBJ2-1; 10 nucleotides match TRBD2. The V and J ends lost 5 bases and 4 bases, in that order; junction bases with no gene match: 6. This CDR3 spans 15 amino acids. Per germline, CDR1 SGDLS and CDR2 YYNGEE. The CDR3 region is CASSATSGDYNEQFF. CDR3 sequence (DNA): TGTGCCAGCAGTGCCACTAGCGGGGATTACAATGAGCAGTTCTTC.